This passage covers 7 T cell receptor beta chains from one sample sequenced in a study of blood T cell repertoires in COVID-19. Sequencing used immunoSEQ multiplex PCR; TCRdb keeps in-frame clones, though not all of them. This sample has 65,000 to 90,000 clones, with 82% found just once. Sequencing was carried out using peripheral blood. The receptors here all came from a woman aged 60 to 75 with acute or convalescent COVID-19.

The CDR3 sequence is CSVEGDSRNEQFF. CDR3 sequence (DNA): TGCAGCGTTGAAGGGGACAGCCGCAATGAGCAGTTCTTC. The chain links TRBV29-1 to TRBJ2-1, with 7 bases aligning to TRBD1. CDR1 is SQVTM and CDR2 is ANQGSEA in the germline V gene. The CDR3 covers 13 residues. V lost 1 base and J lost 6; bases outside the gene matches: 3.

The chain couples TRBV4-2 to TRBJ1-3; tentatively, D is TRBD1 (6 bases). This CDR3 is 17 amino acids long. V shed 0 bases and J shed 4 bases, with 16 bases lying between them. Germline V gene lookup returns CDR1 LGHNA and CDR2 YNFKEQ. The CDR3 protein is CASSQDIRQAGGNTIYF. The CDR3 coding sequence is TGTGCCAGCAGCCAAGATATTAGACAGGCTGGGGGAAACACCATATATTTT.

The V call is TRBV19, the J call TRBJ1-1; D not certain. Germline CDR1 and CDR2: LNHDA and SQIVND (reference sequence). The CDR3 spans 14 residues. The ends were cut back, 3 bases at V and 7 bases at J, with 15 bases in the middle. CDR3 DNA: TGTGCCAGTAGTATGAAGTGGCAGGCGCTTGAAGCTTTCTTT. The encoded protein is CASSMKWQALEAFF.

This clone was seen a handful of times. The genes are TRBV19 and TRBJ2-7; TRBD2 is a possible D gene (7 bases). Trimming shortened V by 8 bases and J by 3 bases, and 17 bases separated the two germline ends. The CDR3 extends over 14 amino acids. Germline loops: CDR1 LNHDA, CDR2 SQIVND (reference sequence). CDR3: CASSPGGLNYEQYF. The CDR3 DNA follows: TGTGCCAGTTCCCCGGGGGGCTTGAACTACGAGCAGTACTTC.

This clone was counted a few times. V gene TRBV11-2 combines with J gene TRBJ1-1; D unclear. Trimming cost V 4 bases and J 4 bases, with 10 bases left between them. Germline V CDR1 and CDR2: SGHAT, FQNNGV. The CDR3 extends over 13 amino acids. CDR3 amino acids: CASSSPRLTEAFF. The CDR3 bases are TGTGCCAGCAGCTCCCCGAGGCTCACTGAAGCTTTCTTT.

J is TRBJ1-3 and V is TRBV28, with 8 bases aligning to TRBD1. The length of the CDR3 is 16 residues. Trimming took 4 bases from V and 2 from J; bases not matched to a gene: 7. Germline loops: CDR1 MDHEN, CDR2 SYDVKM. The CDR3: CASSSPKTGAGNTIYF. The CDR3 bases are TGTGCCAGCAGTTCTCCAAAGACAGGGGCTGGAAACACCATATATTTT.

This clone has just a few counts. V usage is TRBV24-1 and J usage is TRBJ2-5, with unresolved D. The CDR3 is 14 amino acids. Trimming left V 2 bases short and J 2 bases short, with 8 bases between. Germline assignment: CDR1 KGHDR and CDR2 SFDVKD. The DNA for the CDR3 is TGTGCCACCAGTGATTCTAAATCTCAAGAGACCCAGTACTTC. It translates to CATSDSKSQETQYF.